This T cell receptor (beta chain) was obtained from a study of cytomegalovirus exposure and HLA in healthy donors. Study findings and constraints: TCR association rates varied by HLA locus in a later analysis, with DRB1 highest and HLA-C lowest. Using a false discovery rate of 0.05, a later analysis showed that 16,000 or so TCR beta sequences were associated with HLA alleles. TCR sequences were mostly rare, though some public TCRs occurred in many donors.

The V and J ends lost 6 bases and 4 bases, in that order; junction bases with no gene match: 3. The CDR3 sequence is 14 residues long. The germline V gene has CDR1 MNHNY and CDR2 SVGAGI (reference sequence). It was with 60 Vbeta and 13 Jbeta primers that the PCR ran. Some clones are missing from TCRdb's copy, which holds only in-frame ones; the method was immunoSEQ multiplex PCR. The table for this sample gives about 130,000 clones. With respect to this clone: Its antigen is unknown.

The rearrangement joins TRBV6-6 to TRBJ2-1; 10 positions match TRBD2. Sequencing was done on a sample of PBMCs. The clonotype was recovered from a woman in her sixties in good health and CMV-seronegative. The CDR3 DNA sequence: TGTGCCAGCAGAATACTAGCGGGATACAATGAGCAGTTCTTC. This codes for CASRILAGYNEQFF.